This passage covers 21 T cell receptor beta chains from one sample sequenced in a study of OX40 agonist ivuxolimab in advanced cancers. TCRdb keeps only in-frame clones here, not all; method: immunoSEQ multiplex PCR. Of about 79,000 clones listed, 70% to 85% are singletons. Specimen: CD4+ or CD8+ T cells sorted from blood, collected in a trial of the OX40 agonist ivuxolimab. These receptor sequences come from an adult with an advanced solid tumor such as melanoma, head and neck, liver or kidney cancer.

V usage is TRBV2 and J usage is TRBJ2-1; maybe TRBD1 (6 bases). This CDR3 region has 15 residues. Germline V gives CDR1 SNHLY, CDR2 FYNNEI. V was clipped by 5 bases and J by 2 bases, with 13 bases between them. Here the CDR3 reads CASSPGTSAYNEQFF. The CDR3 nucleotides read TGTGCCAGCAGTCCCGGGACATCCGCCTACAATGAGCAGTTCTTC.

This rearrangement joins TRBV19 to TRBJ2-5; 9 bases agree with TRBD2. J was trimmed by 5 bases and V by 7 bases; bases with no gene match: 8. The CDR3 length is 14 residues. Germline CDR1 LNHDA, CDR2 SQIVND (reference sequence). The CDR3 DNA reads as TGTGCCAGTAACCCGGGACTAGCAGTGGAGACCCAGTACTTC. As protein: CASNPGLAVETQYF. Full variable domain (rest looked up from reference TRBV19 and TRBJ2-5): DGGITQSPKYLFRKEGQNVTLSCEQNLNHDAMYWYRQDPGQGLRLIYYSQIVNDFQKGDIAEGYSVSREKKESFPLTVTSAQKNPTAFYLCASNPGLAVETQYFGPGTRLLVL.

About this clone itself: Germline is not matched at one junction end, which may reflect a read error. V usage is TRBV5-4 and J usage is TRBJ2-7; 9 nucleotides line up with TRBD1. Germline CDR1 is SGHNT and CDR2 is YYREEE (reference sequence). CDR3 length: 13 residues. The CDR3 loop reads CASSLGRGQGTGF. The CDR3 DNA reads TGTGCCAGCAGCTTGGGCAGGGGACAGGGAACGGGTTTC.

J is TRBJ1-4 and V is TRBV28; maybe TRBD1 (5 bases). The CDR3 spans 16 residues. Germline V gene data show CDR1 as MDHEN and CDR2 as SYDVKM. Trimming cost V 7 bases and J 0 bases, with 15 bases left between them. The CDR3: CASTKGFPPTNEKLFF. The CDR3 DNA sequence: TGTGCCAGCACTAAGGGGTTCCCCCCAACTAATGAAAAACTGTTTTTT.

Written as DNA, the CDR3 is TGTGCCACCAGCAGAGTACAGGGGGCCGAGGTGAACACTGAAGCTTTCTTT. It encodes CATSRVQGAEVNTEAFF. The chain links TRBV15 to TRBJ1-1; TRBD1 agrees at 9 bases. Germline V lookup: CDR1 LNHNV, CDR2 YYDKDF (reference sequence). The ends lost 1 base at V and 0 bases at J; junction bases unmatched: 6. The CDR3 covers 17 residues.

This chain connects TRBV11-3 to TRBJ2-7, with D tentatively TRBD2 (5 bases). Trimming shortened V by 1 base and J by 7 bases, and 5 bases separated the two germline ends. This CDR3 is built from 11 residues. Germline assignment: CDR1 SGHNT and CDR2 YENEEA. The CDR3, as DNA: TGTGCCAGCAGCTTAGGGACTGAGCAGTACTTC. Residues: CASSLGTEQYF.

CDR3 amino acids: CAWTLSGSGSYEQYF. The DNA for the CDR3 is TGTGCCTGGACCCTAAGCGGGAGCGGCTCCTACGAGCAGTACTTC. The rearrangement uses TRBV30 and TRBJ2-5; TRBD2 agrees at 8 bases. TRBJ2-7 explains the end of the DNA better; the J call may be wrong. CDR3 size: 15 residues. Germline assignment: CDR1 GTSNPN and CDR2 SVGIG (reference sequence).

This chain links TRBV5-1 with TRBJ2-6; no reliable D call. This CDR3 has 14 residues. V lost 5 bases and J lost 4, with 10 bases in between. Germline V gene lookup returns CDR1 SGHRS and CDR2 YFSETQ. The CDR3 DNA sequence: TGCGCCAGCAGTAGGGAACCGGGGGCCAACGTCCTGACTTTC. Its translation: CASSREPGANVLTF.

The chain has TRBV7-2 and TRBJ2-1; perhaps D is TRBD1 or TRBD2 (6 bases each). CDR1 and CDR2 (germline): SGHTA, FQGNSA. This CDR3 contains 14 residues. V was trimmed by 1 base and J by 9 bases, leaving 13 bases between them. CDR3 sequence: CASSLEDSSGEQFF. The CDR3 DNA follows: TGTGCCAGCAGCTTAGAGGACAGTAGCGGTGAGCAGTTCTTC.

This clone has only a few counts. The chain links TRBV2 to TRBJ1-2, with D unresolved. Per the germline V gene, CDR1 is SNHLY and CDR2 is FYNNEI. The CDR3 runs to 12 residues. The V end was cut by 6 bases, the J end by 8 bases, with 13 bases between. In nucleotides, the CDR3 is TGTGCCAGCAGGACCCACCTTGGGGGCTACACCTTC. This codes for CASRTHLGGYTF. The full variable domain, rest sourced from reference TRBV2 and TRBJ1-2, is EPEVTQTPSHQVTQMGQEVILRCVPISNHLYFYWYRQILGQKVEFLVSFYNNEISEKSEIFDDQFSVERPDGSNFTLKIRSTKLEDSAMYFCASRTHLGGYTFGSGTRLTVV.

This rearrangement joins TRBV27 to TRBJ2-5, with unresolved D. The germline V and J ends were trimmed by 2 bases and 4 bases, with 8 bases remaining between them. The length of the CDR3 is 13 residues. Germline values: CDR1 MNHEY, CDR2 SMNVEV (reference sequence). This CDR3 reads CASSLELGETQYF. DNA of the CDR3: TGTGCCAGCAGTTTAGAGCTGGGAGAGACCCAGTACTTC.

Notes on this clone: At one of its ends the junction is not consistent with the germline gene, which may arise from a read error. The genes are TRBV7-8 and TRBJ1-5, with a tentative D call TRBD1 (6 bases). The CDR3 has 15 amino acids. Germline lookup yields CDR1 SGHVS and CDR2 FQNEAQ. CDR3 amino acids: CASTLGGGGGQPQHF. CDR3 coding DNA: TGTGCCAGCACCTTAGGCGGGGGGGGCGGGCAGCCCCAGCATTTT.

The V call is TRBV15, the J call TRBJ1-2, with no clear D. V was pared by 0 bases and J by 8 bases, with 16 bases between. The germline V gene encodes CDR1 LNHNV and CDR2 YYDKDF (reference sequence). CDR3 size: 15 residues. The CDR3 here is CATSRDPSPSGGYTF. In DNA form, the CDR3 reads TGTGCCACCAGCAGAGATCCTTCTCCCTCGGGGGGCTACACCTTC.

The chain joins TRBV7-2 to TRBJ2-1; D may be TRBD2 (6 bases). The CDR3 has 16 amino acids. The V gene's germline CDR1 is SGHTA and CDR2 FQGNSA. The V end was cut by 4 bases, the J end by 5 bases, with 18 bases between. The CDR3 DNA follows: TGTGCCAGCAGCTCGAATAGCGGCAGCCCCAACAATGAGCAGTTCTTC. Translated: CASSSNSGSPNNEQFF.

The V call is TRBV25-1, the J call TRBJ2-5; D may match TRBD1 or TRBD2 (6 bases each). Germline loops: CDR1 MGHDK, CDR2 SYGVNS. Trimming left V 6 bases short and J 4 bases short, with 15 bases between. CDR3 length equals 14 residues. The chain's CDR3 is CASRRGAVGETQYF. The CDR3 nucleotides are TGTGCCAGCAGGAGGGGGGCGGTGGGAGAGACCCAGTACTTC. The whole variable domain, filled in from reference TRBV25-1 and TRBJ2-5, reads EADIYQTPRYLVIGTGKKITLECSQTMGHDKMYWYQQDPGMELHLIHYSYGVNSTEKGDLSSESTVSRIRTEHFPLTLESARPSHTSQYLCASRRGAVGETQYFGPGTRLLVL.

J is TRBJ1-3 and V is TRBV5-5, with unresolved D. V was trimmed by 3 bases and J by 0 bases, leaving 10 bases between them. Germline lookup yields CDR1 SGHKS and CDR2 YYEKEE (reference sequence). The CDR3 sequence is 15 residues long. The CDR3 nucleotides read TGTGCCAGCAGCTCTATCGCAAGCTCTGGAAACACCATATATTTT. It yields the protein CASSSIASSGNTIYF.

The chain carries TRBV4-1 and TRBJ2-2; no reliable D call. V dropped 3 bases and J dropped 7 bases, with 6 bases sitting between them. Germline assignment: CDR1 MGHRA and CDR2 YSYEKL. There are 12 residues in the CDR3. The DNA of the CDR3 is TGCGCCAGCAGCCAGGTTGGCGGGGAGCTGTTTTTT. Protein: CASSQVGGELFF.

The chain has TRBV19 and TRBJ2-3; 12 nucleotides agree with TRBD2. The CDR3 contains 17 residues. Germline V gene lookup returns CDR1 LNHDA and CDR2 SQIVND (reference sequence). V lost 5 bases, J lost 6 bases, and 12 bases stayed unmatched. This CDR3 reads CASSFSGTSGSRDTQYF. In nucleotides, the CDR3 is TGTGCCAGTAGTTTCTCCGGGACTAGCGGGTCCAGGGATACGCAGTATTTT.

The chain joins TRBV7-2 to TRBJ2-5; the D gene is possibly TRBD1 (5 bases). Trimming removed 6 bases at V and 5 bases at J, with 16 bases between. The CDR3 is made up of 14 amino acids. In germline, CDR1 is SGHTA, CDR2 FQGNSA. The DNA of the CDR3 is TGTGCCAGCAGTCCAGGGTGGTTGGAGGAGACCCAGTACTTC. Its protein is CASSPGWLEETQYF. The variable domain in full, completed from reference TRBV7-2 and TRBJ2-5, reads GAGVSQSPSNKVTEKGKDVELRCDPISGHTALYWYRQSLGQGLEFLIYFQGNSAPDKSGLPSDRFSAERTGGSVSTLTIQRTQQEDSAVYLCASSPGWLEETQYFGPGTRLLVL.

The CDR3 region is CASSPDREIDEQFF. DNA of the CDR3: TGTGCCAGCAGTCCGGACAGGGAAATAGATGAGCAGTTCTTC. This chain uses TRBV7-9 with TRBJ2-1; TRBD1 agrees at 8 bases. Germline V gene sequence: CDR1 SEHNR, CDR2 FQNEAQ (reference sequence). This CDR3 is built from 14 residues. J was trimmed by 8 bases and V by 6 bases; bases with no gene match: 9.

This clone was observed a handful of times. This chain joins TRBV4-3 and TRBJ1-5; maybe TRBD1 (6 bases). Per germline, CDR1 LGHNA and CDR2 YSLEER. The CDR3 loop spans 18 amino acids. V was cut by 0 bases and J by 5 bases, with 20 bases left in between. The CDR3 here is CASSQEWSGQDSHQPQHF. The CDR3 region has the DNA TGCGCCAGCAGCCAAGAGTGGAGTGGTCAGGACAGCCATCAGCCCCAGCATTTT.